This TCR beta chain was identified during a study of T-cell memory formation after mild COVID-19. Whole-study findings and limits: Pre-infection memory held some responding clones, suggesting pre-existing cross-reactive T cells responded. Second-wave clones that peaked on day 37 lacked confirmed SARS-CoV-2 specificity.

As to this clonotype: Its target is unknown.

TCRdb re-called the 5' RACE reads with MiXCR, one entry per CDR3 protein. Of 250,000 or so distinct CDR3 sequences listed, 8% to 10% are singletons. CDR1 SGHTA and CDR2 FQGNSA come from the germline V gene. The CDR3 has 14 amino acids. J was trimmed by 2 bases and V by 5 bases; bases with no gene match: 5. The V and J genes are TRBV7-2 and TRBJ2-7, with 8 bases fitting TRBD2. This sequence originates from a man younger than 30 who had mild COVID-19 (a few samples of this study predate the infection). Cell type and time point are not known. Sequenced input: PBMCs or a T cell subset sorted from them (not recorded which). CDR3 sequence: CASSPVAGTYEQYV. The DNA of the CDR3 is TGTGCCAGCAGCCCGGTAGCGGGGACCTACGAGCAGTACGTC.